The 31 T cell receptor beta chains in this list originate from one sample, sequenced in a study of cytomegalovirus exposure and HLA in healthy donors. Primers: 60 Vbeta forward and 13 Jbeta reverse. TCRdb's table, derived via immunoSEQ multiplex PCR, lists solely in-frame clones and lacks some. The table has about 43,000 clones, 60% to 85% seen once. Sequencing was carried out using PBMCs. The receptor source for this set is a young man in good health and CMV-seronegative.

The J gene is TRBJ2-1, the V gene TRBV7-2, with a weak D call TRBD1 (6 bases). CDR3 length equals 15 residues. Trimming cost V 4 bases and J 4 bases, with 14 bases left between them. The V gene's germline CDR1 is SGHTA and CDR2 FQGNSA. DNA of the CDR3: TGTGCCAGCAGCTCTGAAGGGGGACCGTACAATGAGCAGTTCTTC. Translated, it gives CASSSEGGPYNEQFF.

This clone was observed a single time. The rearrangement links TRBV9 to TRBJ2-3, with D perhaps matching TRBD2 (5 bases). CDR3 length: 15 residues. Trimming stripped 0 bases from V and 1 base from J, with 9 bases between. CDR1 is SGDLS and CDR2 is YYNGEE in the germline V gene. This chain's CDR3 is CASSVDLRGTDTQYF. CDR3 DNA: TGTGCCAGCAGCGTAGACCTGCGGGGCACAGATACGCAGTATTTT.

In this sample, this clone turned up once. The chain links TRBV19 to TRBJ2-2, with a tentative D call TRBD2 (6 bases). The CDR3 runs to 19 residues. Per germline, CDR1 LNHDA and CDR2 SQIVND (reference sequence). Trimming removed 7 bases from V and 4 bases from J, with 28 bases in between. CDR3 region: CASIKGGTLVPRSTGELFF. Here the CDR3 DNA reads TGTGCCAGTATCAAAGGTGGGACTCTGGTCCCCAGGAGCACCGGGGAGCTGTTTTTT.

The rearrangement joins TRBV19 to TRBJ1-5; D remains unclear. Trimming cost V 8 bases and J 5 bases, with 19 bases left between them. The CDR3 spans 15 residues. Per the germline V gene, CDR1 is LNHDA and CDR2 is SQIVND (reference sequence). The CDR3 region is CASQAGGPHDQPQHF. The CDR3 DNA reads TGTGCCAGTCAAGCGGGCGGACCCCATGATCAGCCCCAGCATTTT.

This clone was recorded once. The rearrangement uses TRBV19 and TRBJ2-2; 10 bases align to TRBD2. Unmatched junction bases numbered 14, after V lost 5 bases and J lost 5 bases. Per the germline V gene, CDR1 is LNHDA and CDR2 is SQIVND (reference sequence). The CDR3 totals 18 residues. The CDR3 loop is CASSPSSGRISGTGELFF. CDR3 nucleotide sequence: TGTGCCAGTAGTCCCTCTAGCGGGAGAATATCAGGGACCGGGGAGCTGTTTTTT.

The V gene is TRBV7-2, the J gene TRBJ2-7, with 11 bases identical to TRBD2. Germline CDR1 SGHTA, CDR2 FQGNSA. With 4 bases clipped from V and 0 bases from J, the junction kept 2 bases outside the gene matches. This CDR3 region has 15 residues. CDR3 sequence: CASSYLAGGSYEQYF. The DNA for the CDR3 is TGTGCCAGCAGCTACCTAGCGGGAGGCTCCTACGAGCAGTACTTC.

This chain connects TRBV5-1 to TRBJ1-4, with TRBD1 as a possible D gene (5 bases). The CDR3 length is 15 residues. Germline-derived CDR1 and CDR2 are SGHRS and YFSETQ. Trimming stripped 6 bases from V and 5 bases from J, with 17 bases between. CDR3 residues: CASNPLGGGNEKLFF. In DNA, the CDR3 is TGCGCCAGCAACCCTCTGGGGGGGGGAAATGAAAAACTGTTTTTT.

V and J are TRBV27 and TRBJ2-5, with D possibly TRBD2 on 6 matching bases. Germline V gene data show CDR1 as MNHEY and CDR2 as SMNVEV (reference sequence). CDR3 size: 15 residues. V was clipped by 2 bases and J by 4 bases, with 14 bases between them. CDR3: CASSLKGRSRETQYF. The CDR3 DNA follows: TGTGCCAGCAGTTTAAAGGGGAGGTCACGAGAGACCCAGTACTTC.

Written as DNA, the CDR3 is TGCGCCAGCAGCCTTGGGACAGCCGAAGGGGACTATGGCTACACCTTC. This encodes CASSLGTAEGDYGYTF. The chain combines TRBV4-3 with TRBJ1-2, with 7 nucleotides matching TRBD1. After removal of 4 bases from V and 3 bases from J, the junction contained 11 bases not matched to a gene. CDR1 and CDR2 from the germline V gene are LGHNA and YSLEER. The CDR3 is 16 residues long.

Written as DNA, the CDR3 is TGTGCCAGCAACTCAGAACTACAGGGGCCCTACACTGAAGCTTTCTTT. Translation: CASNSELQGPYTEAFF. The chain links TRBV28 to TRBJ1-1; TRBD1 agrees at 7 bases. V dropped 7 bases and J dropped 3; count of bases not matched to a gene: 14. This CDR3 has 16 residues. Germline loops: CDR1 MDHEN, CDR2 SYDVKM.

The chain uses TRBV11-3 and TRBJ1-1; D gene uncertain. Deletions cut 3 bases from V and 1 base from J, with 6 bases between. This CDR3 has 13 amino acids. In germline, CDR1 is SGHNT, CDR2 YENEEA. The CDR3 loop reads CASSFTGNTEAFF. The CDR3 DNA reads TGTGCCAGCAGCTTCACGGGGAACACTGAAGCTTTCTTT.

This chain connects TRBV19 to TRBJ1-6; possible D gene TRBD1, 5 bases. From germline, CDR1 is LNHDA and CDR2 SQIVND (reference sequence). There are 16 residues in the CDR3. Trimming shortened V by 1 base and J by 6 bases, and 13 bases separated the two germline ends. CDR3 DNA: TGTGCCAGTAGTATAGCCTCGGGACTTCGTAATTCACCCCTCCACTTT. This gives the protein CASSIASGLRNSPLHF.

V is TRBV5-4 and J is TRBJ2-1, with 8 bases identical to TRBD2. Germline V gives CDR1 SGHNT, CDR2 YYREEE (reference sequence). V lost 4 bases, J lost 0 bases, and 3 bases stayed unmatched. This CDR3 region has 15 residues. CDR3 loop: CASSHSGGSYNEQFF. The DNA of the CDR3 is TGTGCCAGCAGCCACAGCGGGGGCTCCTACAATGAGCAGTTCTTC.

V and J are TRBV6-5 and TRBJ2-7; 9 nucleotides match TRBD2. Germline CDR1 and CDR2: MNHEY and SVGAGI. The CDR3 covers 14 residues. The ends lost 8 bases at V and 4 bases at J; junction bases unmatched: 9. CDR3 nucleotide sequence: TGTGCCAGCTCGCGAGCGGGGGGTCCGTACGAGCAGTACTTC. Residues: CASSRAGGPYEQYF.

Only a few counts were recorded for this clone. V gene TRBV6-5 combines with J gene TRBJ1-1, with a tentative D call TRBD1 (5 bases). The CDR3 has 15 residues. Germline loops: CDR1 MNHEY, CDR2 SVGAGI. V shed 0 bases and J shed 0 bases, with 8 bases lying between them. CDR3 nucleotide sequence: TGTGCCAGCAGTTACTCGACAGTTTTGAACACTGAAGCTTTCTTT. Translated: CASSYSTVLNTEAFF.

The chain couples TRBV7-3 to TRBJ2-5, with D possibly matching TRBD2 (6 bases). The closer fit of TRBJ2-7 to the DNA end suggests the J call may be wrong. This CDR3 spans 14 amino acids. CDR1 and CDR2 from the germline V gene are SGHTA and FQGTGA. The CDR3 nucleotides are TGTGCCAGCAGCTTAGGGGGGAACTCCTACGAGCAGTACTTC. Its protein product is CASSLGGNSYEQYF.

This rearrangement joins TRBV6-6 to TRBJ2-5; D might be TRBD2 (5 bases). The CDR3 is 15 residues long. V shed 6 bases and J shed 5 bases, with 19 bases lying between them. Germline CDR1 reads MNHNY; CDR2 reads SVGAGI (reference sequence). The CDR3 coding sequence is TGTGCCAGCAGCGAGCAGGCGGTCCCGGGGGAGACCCAGTACTTC. This encodes CASSEQAVPGETQYF.

The chain uses TRBV7-9 and TRBJ1-2; TRBD1 agrees at 11 bases. J lost 5 bases, V lost 1 base, and 3 bases had no gene match. The CDR3 runs 15 residues. The germline gives CDR1 SEHNR, CDR2 FQNEAQ (reference sequence). The CDR3 DNA is TGTGCCAGCAGCTTAGGCGGGACAGGGGGATATGGCTACACCTTC. Translation gives CASSLGGTGGYGYTF.

This clone occurred once. The J gene is TRBJ2-7, the V gene TRBV2, with TRBD2 as a possible D gene (6 bases). V was trimmed by 11 bases and J by 4 bases, leaving 21 bases between them. The CDR3 runs to 14 residues. Germline V lookup: CDR1 SNHLY, CDR2 FYNNEI. The CDR3 DNA is TGTGCCGGGTCCGGGACGGGGGATCCTTACGAGCAGTACTTC. Residues: CAGSGTGDPYEQYF.

The V and J genes are TRBV4-2 and TRBJ1-2; D gene unclear. With 3 bases removed from V and 4 bases from J, the gap between germline ends came to 12 bases. This CDR3 comprises 14 residues. Germline V gene data show CDR1 as LGHNA and CDR2 as YNFKEQ. In DNA, the CDR3 is TGTGCCAGCAGCCAGGGAGATGGTGCCTATGGCTACACCTTC. Translated: CASSQGDGAYGYTF.

The chain is built from TRBV6-5 and TRBJ2-7; 11 bases map to TRBD2. With 0 bases clipped from V and 7 bases from J, the junction kept 5 bases outside the gene matches. Germline loops: CDR1 MNHEY, CDR2 SVGAGI. The CDR3 loop spans 15 amino acids. CDR3 coding DNA: TGTGCCAGCAGTTACTCACTAGCGGGGGACGGGGAGCAGTACTTC. Amino acids: CASSYSLAGDGEQYF.

The genes are TRBV9 and TRBJ2-1, with TRBD2 as a possible D gene (5 bases). The ends were cut back, 1 base at V and 3 bases at J, with 11 bases in the middle. This CDR3 comprises 15 residues. Germline CDR1 and CDR2: SGDLS and YYNGEE. CDR3 amino acids: CASSVSGGVYNEQFF. CDR3 DNA: TGTGCCAGCAGCGTATCAGGAGGAGTCTACAATGAGCAGTTCTTC.

The chain uses TRBV29-1 and TRBJ1-2; possibly TRBD1 for D (6 bases). Trimming pared 2 bases from V and 5 bases from J, leaving 15 bases between. CDR3 length: 14 amino acids. Germline CDR1 reads SQVTM; CDR2 reads ANQGSEA. In DNA form, the CDR3 reads TGCAGCGTTGAAAAGGGGGTTGAGGGTTATGGCTACACCTTC. Translation: CSVEKGVEGYGYTF.

This chain joins TRBV2 and TRBJ2-2, with a weak D call TRBD1 (6 bases). Germline CDR1 and CDR2: SNHLY and FYNNEI. The CDR3 sequence is 18 residues long. V lost 6 bases and J lost 5, with 25 bases in between. This chain's CDR3 is CASSDSLFRGPATGELFF. CDR3 in DNA: TGTGCCAGCAGCGACAGCCTCTTCAGGGGCCCGGCTACCGGGGAGCTGTTTTTT. Filled out from reference TRBV2 and TRBJ2-2, the complete variable domain reads EPEVTQTPSHQVTQMGQEVILRCVPISNHLYFYWYRQILGQKVEFLVSFYNNEISEKSEIFDDQFSVERPDGSNFTLKIRSTKLEDSAMYFCASSDSLFRGPATGELFFGEGSRLTVL.

V is TRBV4-1 and J is TRBJ2-5; TRBD1 aligns across 11 bases. The J call is doubtful: the DNA matches TRBJ2-7 better. The V gene's germline CDR1 is MGHRA and CDR2 YSYEKL. The CDR3 has 16 residues. CDR3 in amino acids: CASSSGQGASSYEQYF. The CDR3 nucleotides read TGCGCCAGCAGTTCTGGACAGGGGGCTAGCTCCTACGAGCAGTACTTC.

The V gene is TRBV7-9, the J gene TRBJ1-1, with a weak D call TRBD1 (6 bases). The V gene lost 4 bases and the J gene lost 0 bases, with 15 bases spanning the gap. The CDR3 totals 16 residues. From germline, CDR1 is SEHNR and CDR2 FQNEAQ (reference sequence). CDR3 in amino acids: CASSYGTGHMNTEAFF. The CDR3 coding sequence is TGTGCCAGCAGCTACGGAACAGGGCACATGAACACTGAAGCTTTCTTT.

V gene TRBV5-1 combines with J gene TRBJ1-4, with TRBD1 as a possible D gene (5 bases). The germline V and J ends were trimmed by 2 bases and 7 bases, with 12 bases remaining between them. This CDR3 contains 14 residues. CDR1 SGHRS and CDR2 YFSETQ come from the germline V gene. In nucleotides, the CDR3 is TGCGCCAGCAGCTTTGGGGCGACGGGTGAAAAACTGTTTTTT. Residues: CASSFGATGEKLFF. Full variable domain (outside the CDR3, taken from reference TRBV5-1 and TRBJ1-4): KAGVTQTPRYLIKTRGQQVTLSCSPISGHRSVSWYQQTPGQGLQFLFEYFSETQRNKGNFPGRFSGRQFSNSRSEMNVSTLELGDSALYLCASSFGATGEKLFFGSGTQLSVL.

The chain recombines TRBV2 with TRBJ2-1; TRBD1 is a possible D gene (5 bases). CDR1 is SNHLY, CDR2 FYNNEI, per germline. CDR3 length: 14 amino acids. Trimming pared 6 bases from V and 2 bases from J, leaving 11 bases between. In nucleotides, the CDR3 is TGTGCCAGCAGACCAGGGTCTCCCTACAATGAGCAGTTCTTC. It yields the protein CASRPGSPYNEQFF.

The rearrangement joins TRBV4-3 to TRBJ2-5; TRBD2 agrees at 8 bases. Germline V gives CDR1 LGHNA, CDR2 YSLEER. V lost 1 base and J lost 5; bases outside the gene matches: 9. The CDR3 loop spans 16 amino acids. CDR3 residues: CASSQVVGRAGETQYF. The CDR3 nucleotides are TGCGCCAGCAGCCAAGTCGTCGGGAGGGCCGGGGAGACCCAGTACTTC.

V and J are TRBV6-5 and TRBJ2-1, with 8 bases that match TRBD2. V lost 6 bases, J lost 9 bases, and 7 bases stayed unmatched. CDR1 and CDR2 from the germline V gene are MNHEY and SVGAGI. CDR3 length: 13 amino acids. The CDR3 coding sequence is TGTGCCAGCAGGCGCCAGACTAGCGCTGAGCAGTTCTTC. Translation: CASRRQTSAEQFF.

This sequence joins TRBV30 and TRBJ1-3, with D unclear. The CDR3 contains 15 residues. Germline V gene data show CDR1 as GTSNPN and CDR2 as SVGIG (reference sequence). V gave up 2 bases and J gave up 0 bases, with 11 bases separating them. CDR3 nucleotides: TGTGCCTGGAGTTCAGAGGGCTTCTCTGGAAACACCATATATTTT. As protein: CAWSSEGFSGNTIYF.